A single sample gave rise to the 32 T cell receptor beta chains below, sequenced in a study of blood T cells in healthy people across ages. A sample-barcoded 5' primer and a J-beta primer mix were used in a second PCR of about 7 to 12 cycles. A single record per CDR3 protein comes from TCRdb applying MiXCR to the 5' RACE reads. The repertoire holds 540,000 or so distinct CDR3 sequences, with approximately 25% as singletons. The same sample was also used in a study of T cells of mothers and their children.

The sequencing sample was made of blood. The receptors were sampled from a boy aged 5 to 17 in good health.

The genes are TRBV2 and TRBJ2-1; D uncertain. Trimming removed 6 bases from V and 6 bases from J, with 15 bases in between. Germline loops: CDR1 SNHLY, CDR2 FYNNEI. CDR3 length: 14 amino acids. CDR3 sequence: CASSDPVQLNEQFF. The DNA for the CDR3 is TGTGCCAGCAGCGACCCGGTCCAACTCAATGAGCAGTTCTTC. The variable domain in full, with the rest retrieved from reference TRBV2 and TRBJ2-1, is EPEVTQTPSHQVTQMGQEVILRCVPISNHLYFYWYRQILGQKVEFLVSFYNNEISEKSEIFDDQFSVERPDGSNFTLKIRSTKLEDSAMYFCASSDPVQLNEQFFGPGTRLTVL.

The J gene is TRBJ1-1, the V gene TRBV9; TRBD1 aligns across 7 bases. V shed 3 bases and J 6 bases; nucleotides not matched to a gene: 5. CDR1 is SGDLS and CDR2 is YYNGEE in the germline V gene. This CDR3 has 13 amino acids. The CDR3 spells CASSEGQKAEAFF. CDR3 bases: TGTGCCAGCAGCGAGGGACAGAAGGCTGAAGCTTTCTTT.

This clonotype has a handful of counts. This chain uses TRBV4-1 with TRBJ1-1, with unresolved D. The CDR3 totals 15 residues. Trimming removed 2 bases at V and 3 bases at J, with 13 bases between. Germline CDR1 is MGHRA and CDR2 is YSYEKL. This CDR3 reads CASSQHSLGDTEAFF. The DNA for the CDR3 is TGCGCCAGCAGCCAACATTCCCTAGGCGACACTGAAGCTTTCTTT.

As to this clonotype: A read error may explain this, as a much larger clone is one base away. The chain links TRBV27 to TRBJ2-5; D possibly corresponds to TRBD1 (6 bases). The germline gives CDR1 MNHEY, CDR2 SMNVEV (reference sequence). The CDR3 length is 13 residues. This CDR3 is CTSSQQGRETQYF. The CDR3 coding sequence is TGTACCAGCAGTCAACAGGGAAGAGAGACCCAGTACTTC.

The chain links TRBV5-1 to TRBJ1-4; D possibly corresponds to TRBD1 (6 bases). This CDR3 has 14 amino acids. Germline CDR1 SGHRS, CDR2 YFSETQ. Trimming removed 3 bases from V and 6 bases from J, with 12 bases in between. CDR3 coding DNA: TGCGCCAGCAGCTCCCGCGGGGGCGATGAAAAACTGTTTTTT. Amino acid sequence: CASSSRGGDEKLFF.

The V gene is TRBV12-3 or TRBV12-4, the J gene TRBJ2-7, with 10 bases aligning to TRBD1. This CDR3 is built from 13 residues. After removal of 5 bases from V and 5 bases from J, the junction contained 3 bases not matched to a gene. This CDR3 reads CASSQGQGDEQYF. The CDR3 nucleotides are TGTGCCAGCAGTCAAGGACAGGGGGACGAGCAGTACTTC.

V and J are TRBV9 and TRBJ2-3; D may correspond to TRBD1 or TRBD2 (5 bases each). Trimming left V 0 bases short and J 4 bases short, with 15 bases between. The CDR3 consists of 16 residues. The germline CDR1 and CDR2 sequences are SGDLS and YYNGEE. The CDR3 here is CASSVVGGTPPDTQYF. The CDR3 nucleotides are TGTGCCAGCAGCGTAGTTGGGGGAACTCCCCCAGATACGCAGTATTTT.

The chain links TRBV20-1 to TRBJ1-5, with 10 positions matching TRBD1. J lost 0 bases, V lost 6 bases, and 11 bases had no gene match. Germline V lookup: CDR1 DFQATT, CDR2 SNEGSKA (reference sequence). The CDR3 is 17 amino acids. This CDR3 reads CSAKGQGGWYSNQPQHF. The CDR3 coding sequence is TGCAGTGCAAAAGGACAGGGGGGATGGTATAGCAATCAGCCCCAGCATTTT.

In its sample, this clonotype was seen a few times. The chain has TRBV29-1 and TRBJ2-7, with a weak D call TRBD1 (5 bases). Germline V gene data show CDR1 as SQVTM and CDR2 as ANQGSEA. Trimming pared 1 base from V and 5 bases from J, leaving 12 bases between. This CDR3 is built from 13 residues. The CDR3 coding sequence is TGCAGCGTTGAAGGGACACCGAATGACGAGCAGTACTTC. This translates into CSVEGTPNDEQYF.

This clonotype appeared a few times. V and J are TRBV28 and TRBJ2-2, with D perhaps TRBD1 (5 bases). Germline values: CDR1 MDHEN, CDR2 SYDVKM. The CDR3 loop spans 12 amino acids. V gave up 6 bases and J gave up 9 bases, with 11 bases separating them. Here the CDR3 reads CASSRTLRELFF. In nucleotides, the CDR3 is TGTGCCAGCAGCCGGACACTGCGGGAGCTGTTTTTT.

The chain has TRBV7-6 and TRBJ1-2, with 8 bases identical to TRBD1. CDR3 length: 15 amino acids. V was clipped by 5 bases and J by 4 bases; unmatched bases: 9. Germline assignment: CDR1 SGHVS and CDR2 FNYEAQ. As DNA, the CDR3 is TGTGCCAGCAGCCCCCAGACAGGGGTCGGCTATGGCTACACCTTC. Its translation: CASSPQTGVGYGYTF.

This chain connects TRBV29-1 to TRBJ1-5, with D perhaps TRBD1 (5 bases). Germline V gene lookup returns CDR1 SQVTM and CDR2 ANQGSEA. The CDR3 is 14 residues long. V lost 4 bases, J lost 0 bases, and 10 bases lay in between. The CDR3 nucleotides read TGCAGCGTTGTGTCGGGGGATAGCAATCAGCCCCAGCATTTT. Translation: CSVVSGDSNQPQHF.

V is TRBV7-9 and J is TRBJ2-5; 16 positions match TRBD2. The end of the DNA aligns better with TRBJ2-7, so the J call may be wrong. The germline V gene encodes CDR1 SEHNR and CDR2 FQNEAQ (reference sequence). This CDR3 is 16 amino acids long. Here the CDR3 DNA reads TGTGCCAGCACGGGGACTAGCGGGAGGGCCAAGGACGAGCAGTACTTC. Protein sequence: CASTGTSGRAKDEQYF.

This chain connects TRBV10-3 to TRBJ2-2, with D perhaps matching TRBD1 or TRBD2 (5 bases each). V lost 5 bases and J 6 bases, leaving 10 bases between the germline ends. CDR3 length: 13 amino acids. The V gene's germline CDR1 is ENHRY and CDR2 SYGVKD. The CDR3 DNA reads TGTGCCATCAGTTGGGGGAATGCCGGGGAGCTGTTTTTT. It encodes CAISWGNAGELFF.

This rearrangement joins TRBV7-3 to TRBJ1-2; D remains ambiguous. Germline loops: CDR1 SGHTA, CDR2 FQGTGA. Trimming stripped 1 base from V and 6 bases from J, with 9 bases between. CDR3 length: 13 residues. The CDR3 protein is CASSLSVKDGYTF. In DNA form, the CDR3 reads TGTGCCAGCAGCTTAAGTGTAAAAGATGGCTACACCTTC. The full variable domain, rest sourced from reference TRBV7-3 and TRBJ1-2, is GAGVSQTPSNKVTEKGKYVELRCDPISGHTALYWYRQSLGQGPEFLIYFQGTGAADDSGLPNDRFFAVRPEGSVSTLKIQRTERGDSAVYLCASSLSVKDGYTFGSGTRLTVV.

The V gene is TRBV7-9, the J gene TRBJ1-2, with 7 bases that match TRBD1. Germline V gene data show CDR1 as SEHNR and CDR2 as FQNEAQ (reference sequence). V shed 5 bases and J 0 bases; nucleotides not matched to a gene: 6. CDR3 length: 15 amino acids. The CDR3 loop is CASSTRQGTNYGYTF. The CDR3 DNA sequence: TGTGCCAGCAGCACGCGACAGGGTACTAACTATGGCTACACCTTC.

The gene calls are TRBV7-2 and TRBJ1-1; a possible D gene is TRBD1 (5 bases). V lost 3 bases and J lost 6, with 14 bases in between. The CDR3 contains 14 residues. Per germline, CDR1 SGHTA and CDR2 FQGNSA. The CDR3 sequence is CASSLVGQGSEAFF. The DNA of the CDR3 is TGTGCCAGCAGCTTGGTGGGGCAGGGATCTGAAGCTTTCTTT.

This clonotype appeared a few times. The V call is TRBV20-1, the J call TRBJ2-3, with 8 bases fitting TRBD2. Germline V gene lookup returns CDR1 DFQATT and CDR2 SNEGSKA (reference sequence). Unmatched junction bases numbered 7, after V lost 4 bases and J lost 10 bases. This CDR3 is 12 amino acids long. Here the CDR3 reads CSATPGLVAQYF. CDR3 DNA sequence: TGCAGTGCTACCCCGGGACTAGTAGCGCAGTATTTT.

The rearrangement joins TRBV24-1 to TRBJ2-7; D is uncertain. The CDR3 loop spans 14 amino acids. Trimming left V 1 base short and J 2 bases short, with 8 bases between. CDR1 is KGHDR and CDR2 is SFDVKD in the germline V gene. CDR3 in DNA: TGTGCCACCAGTGATTTTCTCTTCCCCTACGAGCAGTACTTC. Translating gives CATSDFLFPYEQYF.

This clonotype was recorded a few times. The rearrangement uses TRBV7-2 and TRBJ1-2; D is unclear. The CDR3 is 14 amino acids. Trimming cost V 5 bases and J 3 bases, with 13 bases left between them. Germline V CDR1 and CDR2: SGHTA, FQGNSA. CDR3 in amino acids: CASSPYSFDYGYTF. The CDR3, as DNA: TGTGCCAGCAGCCCATACTCTTTTGACTATGGCTACACCTTC.

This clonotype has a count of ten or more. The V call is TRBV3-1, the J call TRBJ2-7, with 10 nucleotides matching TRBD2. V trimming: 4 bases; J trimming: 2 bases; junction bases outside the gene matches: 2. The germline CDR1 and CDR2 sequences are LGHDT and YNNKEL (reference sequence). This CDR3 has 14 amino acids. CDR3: CASSRTSGAYEQYF. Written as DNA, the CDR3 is TGTGCCAGCAGCCGGACTAGCGGTGCCTACGAGCAGTACTTC.

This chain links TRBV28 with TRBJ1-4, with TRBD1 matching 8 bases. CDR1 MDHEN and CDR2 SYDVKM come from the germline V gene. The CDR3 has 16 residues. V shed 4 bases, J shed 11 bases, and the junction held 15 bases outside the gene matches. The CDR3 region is CASSSSGQGRSAKLFF. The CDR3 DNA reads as TGTGCCAGCAGTTCTTCCGGACAGGGAAGATCCGCGAAACTGTTTTTT.

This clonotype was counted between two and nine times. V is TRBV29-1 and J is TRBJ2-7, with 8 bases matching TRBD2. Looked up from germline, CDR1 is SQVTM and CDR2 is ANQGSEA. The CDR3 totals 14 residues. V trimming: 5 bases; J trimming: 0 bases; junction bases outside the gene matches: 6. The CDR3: CSVSRAGDSYEQYF. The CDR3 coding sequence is TGCAGCGTTTCAAGAGCGGGAGACTCCTACGAGCAGTACTTC.

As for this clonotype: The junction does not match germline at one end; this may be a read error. CDR3 in amino acids: CVSSTRTGRAQPQHF. The DNA for the CDR3 is TGTGTCAGCAGCACCCGGACAGGGAGGGCTCAGCCCCAGCATTTT. The chain has TRBV7-2 and TRBJ1-5, with 8 bases that match TRBD1. CDR1 and CDR2 (germline): SGHTA, FQGNSA. The CDR3 covers 15 residues. The variable domain in full, completed from reference TRBV7-2 and TRBJ1-5, reads GAGVSQSPSNKVTEKGKDVELRCDPISGHTALYWYRQSLGQGLEFLIYFQGNSAPDKSGLPSDRFSAERTGGSVSTLTIQRTQQEDSAVYLCVSSTRTGRAQPQHFGDGTRLSIL.

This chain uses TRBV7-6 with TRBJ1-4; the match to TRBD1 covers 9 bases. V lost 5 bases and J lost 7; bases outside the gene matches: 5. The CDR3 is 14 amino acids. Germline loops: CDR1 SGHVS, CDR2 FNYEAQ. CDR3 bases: TGTGCCAGCAGCCCCGGGACAGGGCTTGAAAAACTGTTTTTT. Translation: CASSPGTGLEKLFF.

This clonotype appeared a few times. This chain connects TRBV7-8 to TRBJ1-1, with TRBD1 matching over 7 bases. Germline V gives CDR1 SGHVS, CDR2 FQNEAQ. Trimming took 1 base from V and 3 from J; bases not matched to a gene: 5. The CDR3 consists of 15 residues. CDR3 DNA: TGTGCCAGCAGCTTAGGCGGGACAGTAGACACTGAAGCTTTCTTT. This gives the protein CASSLGGTVDTEAFF.

CDR3 sequence reads: CASSLQGAQTNEKLFF. The CDR3 DNA sequence: TGCGCCAGCAGTCTACAGGGGGCCCAGACTAATGAAAAACTGTTTTTT. The chain carries TRBV5-1 and TRBJ1-4; 9 bases line up with TRBD1. This CDR3 spans 16 amino acids. The germline V gene encodes CDR1 SGHRS and CDR2 YFSETQ. V was clipped by 5 bases and J by 2 bases; unmatched bases: 7.

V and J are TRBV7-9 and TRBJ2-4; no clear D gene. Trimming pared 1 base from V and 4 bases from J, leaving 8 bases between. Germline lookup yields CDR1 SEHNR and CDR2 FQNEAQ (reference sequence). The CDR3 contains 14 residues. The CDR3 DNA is TGTGCCAGCAGCTTAGGGGCCGGAAAAAACATTCAGTACTTC. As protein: CASSLGAGKNIQYF.

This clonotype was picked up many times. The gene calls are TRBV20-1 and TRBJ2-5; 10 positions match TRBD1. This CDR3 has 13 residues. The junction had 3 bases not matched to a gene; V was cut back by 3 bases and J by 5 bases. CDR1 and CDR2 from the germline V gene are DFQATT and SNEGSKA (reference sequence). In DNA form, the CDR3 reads TGCAGTGCTAGGGGACAGGGGACCGAGACCCAGTACTTC. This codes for CSARGQGTETQYF.

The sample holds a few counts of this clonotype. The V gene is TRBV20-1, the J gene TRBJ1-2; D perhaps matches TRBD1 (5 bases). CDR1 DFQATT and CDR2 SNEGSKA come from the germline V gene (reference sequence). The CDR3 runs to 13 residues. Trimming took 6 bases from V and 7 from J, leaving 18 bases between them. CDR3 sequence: CSASGGGASGYTF. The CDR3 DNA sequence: TGCAGTGCCTCAGGTGGCGGGGCTTCTGGCTACACCTTC.

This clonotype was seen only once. CDR3 in amino acids: CASSLGGTSAYNEQFF. CDR3 bases: TGCGCCAGCAGCTTGGGTGGGACTAGCGCCTACAATGAGCAGTTCTTC. V gene TRBV5-1 combines with J gene TRBJ2-1; 10 nucleotides match TRBD2. Trimming cost V 0 bases and J 2 bases; bases outside gene matches: 2. CDR1 is SGHRS, CDR2 YFSETQ, per germline. This CDR3 has 16 amino acids.

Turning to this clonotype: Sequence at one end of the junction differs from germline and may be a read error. The CDR3 coding sequence is TGTGCCAGCAACTTAGGCCCTGCAGGCCCCGAATCACCCCTCCACTTT. Translated, it gives CASNLGPAGPESPLHF. The rearrangement uses TRBV7-2 and TRBJ1-6; no clear D gene. Germline lookup yields CDR1 SGHTA and CDR2 FQGNSA. There are 16 residues in the CDR3.